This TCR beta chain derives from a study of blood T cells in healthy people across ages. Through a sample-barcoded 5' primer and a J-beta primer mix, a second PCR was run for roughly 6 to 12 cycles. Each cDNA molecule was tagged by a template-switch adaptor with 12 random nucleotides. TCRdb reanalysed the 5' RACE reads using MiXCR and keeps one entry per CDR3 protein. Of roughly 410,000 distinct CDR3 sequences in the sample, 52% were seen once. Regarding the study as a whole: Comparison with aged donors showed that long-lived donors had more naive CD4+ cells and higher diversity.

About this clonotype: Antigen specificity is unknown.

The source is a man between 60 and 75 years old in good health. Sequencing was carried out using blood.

In nucleotides, the CDR3 is TGTGCCAGCGGTCGGACAGCCGGTGGGCCTGAGCAGTTCTTC. It codes for CASGRTAGGPEQFF. The chain is built from TRBV6-2 or TRBV6-3 and TRBJ2-1, with D possibly matching TRBD1 (6 bases). V lost 8 bases and J lost 9, with 20 bases in between. This CDR3 has 14 residues. The germline CDR1 and CDR2 sequences are MNHEY and SVGEGT.